This passage covers 26 T cell receptor beta chains from one sample sequenced in a study. TCRdb analysed the RT-PCR reads with MiXCR anew, one entry per CDR3 protein. The table lists approximately 720,000 distinct CDR3 sequences, more than 13% of them singletons, with roughly 3.9% in the top ten. Sequencing was done on a sample of memory CD4+ T cells from blood. The receptors were sampled from a female donor in good health, serving as a healthy control.

This clonotype was observed a few times. In DNA, the CDR3 is TGCAGTGCTAGGACCTCGGGCAGGAACTACGAGCAGTACTTC. Amino acid sequence: CSARTSGRNYEQYF. This sequence joins TRBV20-1 and TRBJ2-7; D ambiguous. The V end lost 3 bases, the J end lost 3 bases, and 15 bases lay between the germline ends. CDR1 is DFQATT and CDR2 is SNEGSKA in the germline V gene (reference sequence). CDR3 size: 14 residues.

This clonotype was picked up many times. V is TRBV29-1 and J is TRBJ1-2; 8 bases match TRBD1. CDR1 and CDR2 (germline): SQVTM, ANQGSEA. The CDR3 is made up of 14 amino acids. V shed 1 base and J 5 bases; nucleotides not matched to a gene: 6. The CDR3 loop reads CSVEGRGRGYGYTF. The CDR3 DNA sequence: TGCAGCGTTGAAGGCAGGGGGCGGGGGTATGGCTACACCTTC.

CDR3 sequence (DNA): TGTGCCAGCAGTTACAAGGGGTGGAACACAGATACGCAGTATTTT. It specifies CASSYKGWNTDTQYF. The rearrangement uses TRBV6-2 or TRBV6-3 and TRBJ2-3, with D perhaps matching TRBD1 (5 bases). This CDR3 is built from 15 residues. CDR1 is MNHEY and CDR2 is SVGEGT in the germline V gene. With 2 bases removed from V and 2 bases from J, the gap between germline ends came to 11 bases.

This clonotype was observed many times. The V call is TRBV12-3 or TRBV12-4, the J call TRBJ1-1, with D unclear. The CDR3 extends over 12 amino acids. Trimming left V 5 bases short and J 4 bases short, with 8 bases between. The CDR3 sequence is CASSPGFTEAFF. The CDR3 DNA is TGTGCCAGCAGTCCCGGTTTCACTGAAGCTTTCTTT.

This clonotype was counted at least ten times. This chain joins TRBV6-5 and TRBJ2-3, with TRBD2 matching over 9 bases. The V and J ends lost 6 bases and 0 bases, in that order; junction bases with no gene match: 4. Germline V CDR1 and CDR2: MNHEY, SVGAGI. The CDR3 totals 15 residues. The CDR3 bases are TGTGCCAGCAGCCTAGCGGGAATAAGCACAGATACGCAGTATTTT. Translating it yields CASSLAGISTDTQYF.

This clonotype was detected a few times. At one end, the junction sequence differs from germline, possibly due to a read error. The rearrangement links TRBV12-3 or TRBV12-4 to TRBJ2-3; 9 bases map to TRBD2. CDR3 length equals 11 residues. Written as DNA, the CDR3 is TGTGCCAGCAGTGCGGGGGGGAGGCTTCACTTT. Residues: CASSAGGRLHF.

This clonotype was observed a handful of times. The chain recombines TRBV3-1 with TRBJ1-6, with D hard to call. V shed 4 bases and J shed 9 bases, with 10 bases lying between them. Germline-derived CDR1 and CDR2 are LGHDT and YNNKEL (reference sequence). The CDR3 is made up of 13 amino acids. The DNA for the CDR3 is TGTGCCAGCAGCCCCGCGCGGGCTTCACCCCTCCACTTT. As protein: CASSPARASPLHF.

The CDR3 region is CASSWAGGDEKLFF. The CDR3 nucleotides are TGTGCCAGCAGCTGGGCGGGGGGAGATGAAAAACTGTTTTTT. The gene calls are TRBV7-2 and TRBJ1-4; D perhaps matches TRBD1 (5 bases). This CDR3 is built from 14 residues. Germline V CDR1 and CDR2: SGHTA, FQGNSA. V was trimmed by 4 bases and J by 6 bases, leaving 12 bases between them.

This clonotype has a handful of counts. V and J are TRBV5-1 and TRBJ2-3, with 7 bases lining up with TRBD2. Trimming removed 0 bases from V and 1 base from J; junction bases left unmatched: 8. Per the germline V gene, CDR1 is SGHRS and CDR2 is YFSETQ. The CDR3 loop spans 17 amino acids. DNA of the CDR3: TGCGCCAGCAGCTTGGACCGCTTAGCGGGCCGCACAGATACGCAGTATTTT. Amino acid sequence: CASSLDRLAGRTDTQYF.

This clonotype came up a few times. The V gene is TRBV5-6, the J gene TRBJ2-7; perhaps TRBD1 as D (7 bases). Germline loops: CDR1 SGHDT, CDR2 YYEEEE. V was clipped by 4 bases and J by 7 bases, with 21 bases between them. There are 15 residues in the CDR3. In DNA form, the CDR3 reads TGTGCCAGCAGCACTGGAGGGGGCGATAGGAGTGAGCAGTACTTC. Protein: CASSTGGGDRSEQYF. The whole variable domain, remainder taken from reference TRBV5-6 and TRBJ2-7, is DAGVTQSPTHLIKTRGQQVTLRCSPKSGHDTVSWYQQALGQGPQFIFQYYEEEERQRGNFPDRFSGHQFPNYSSELNVNALLLGDSALYLCASSTGGGDRSEQYFGPGTRLTVT.

The chain combines TRBV4-3 with TRBJ2-2, with 7 positions matching TRBD1. From germline, CDR1 is LGHNA and CDR2 YSLEER. Trimming removed 0 bases from V and 4 bases from J; junction bases left unmatched: 5. The CDR3 length is 16 residues. The CDR3 is CASSQEGAGGTGELFF. DNA for the CDR3: TGCGCCAGCAGCCAAGAGGGGGCAGGGGGCACCGGGGAGCTGTTTTTT.

This chain links TRBV2 with TRBJ2-5; the D call may be TRBD1 or TRBD2 (6 bases each). V gave up 3 bases and J gave up 4 bases, with 15 bases separating them. Germline loops: CDR1 SNHLY, CDR2 FYNNEI. The length of the CDR3 is 15 residues. CDR3 nucleotides: TGTGCCAGCAGTGAGGAGGGGGGAGCTAGAGAGACCCAGTACTTC. Translated: CASSEEGGARETQYF. Full variable domain (remainder filled in from reference TRBV2 and TRBJ2-5): EPEVTQTPSHQVTQMGQEVILRCVPISNHLYFYWYRQILGQKVEFLVSFYNNEISEKSEIFDDQFSVERPDGSNFTLKIRSTKLEDSAMYFCASSEEGGARETQYFGPGTRLLVL.

This clonotype was counted a few times. V usage is TRBV9 and J usage is TRBJ2-1; 16 nucleotides align to TRBD2. This CDR3 has 17 residues. V lost 0 bases to trimming and J lost 8 bases; unmatched junction nucleotides: 5. CDR1 and CDR2 from the germline V gene are SGDLS and YYNGEE. The CDR3 DNA reads as TGTGCCAGCAGCGTAGGGGCCGGGACTAGCGGGGGGGATGAGCAGTTCTTC. As protein: CASSVGAGTSGGDEQFF.

Ten or more counts support this clonotype. The chain recombines TRBV4-2 with TRBJ1-6; a weak D match, TRBD1 (5 bases). CDR3 length equals 17 residues. Trimming took off 4 bases at V and 2 bases at J, with 15 bases between the two ends. Germline CDR1 is LGHNA and CDR2 is YNFKEQ. The DNA of the CDR3 is TGTGCCAGCAGCCCGGCGATTGGGGGAACCTATAATTCACCCCTCCACTTT. It encodes CASSPAIGGTYNSPLHF.

This clonotype was detected a few times. This chain links TRBV5-1 with TRBJ2-4; TRBD1 aligns across 11 bases. Losses at the gene ends were 0 bases for V and 0 bases for J; bases not matched to a gene: 2. Per the germline V gene, CDR1 is SGHRS and CDR2 is YFSETQ. The CDR3 is made up of 17 amino acids. The CDR3 DNA follows: TGCGCCAGCAGCTTGGGCGGGACAGGGGGAGCCAAAAACATTCAGTACTTC. Amino acid sequence: CASSLGGTGGAKNIQYF.

V usage is TRBV19 and J usage is TRBJ1-2; 9 bases agree with TRBD1. This CDR3 contains 15 residues. Germline V CDR1 and CDR2: LNHDA, SQIVND (reference sequence). Trimming took 7 bases from V and 8 from J; bases not matched to a gene: 14. The CDR3 loop is CASTTDTGGYEGYTF. CDR3 coding DNA: TGTGCCAGTACCACGGATACAGGGGGCTATGAGGGCTACACCTTC.

J is TRBJ2-5 and V is TRBV4-3, with D hard to call. This CDR3 has 18 amino acids. CDR1 and CDR2 (germline): LGHNA, YSLEER. V gave up 4 bases and J gave up 3 bases, with 24 bases separating them. The CDR3, as DNA: TGCGCCAGCAGCCGCCCGGCCGTTAGTTGTGAGGCCGAAGAGACCCAGTACTTC. It yields the protein CASSRPAVSCEAEETQYF.

This clonotype has at least ten counts. This chain uses TRBV20-1 with TRBJ2-3; no clear D. This CDR3 comprises 13 residues. The germline V and J ends were trimmed by 1 base and 6 bases, with 11 bases remaining between them. Germline-derived CDR1 and CDR2 are DFQATT and SNEGSKA (reference sequence). DNA for the CDR3: TGCAGTGCTAGAGTTCTGGGTGCGGATACGCAGTATTTT. Its translation is CSARVLGADTQYF.

This clonotype was seen only a few times. The chain recombines TRBV4-3 with TRBJ2-7; D may be TRBD1 (5 bases). V gave up 0 bases and J gave up 9 bases, with 21 bases separating them. CDR1 is LGHNA and CDR2 is YSLEER in the germline V gene. The CDR3 covers 16 residues. This CDR3 is CASSQEGGQGNFGQYF. The CDR3 DNA reads TGCGCCAGCAGCCAAGAAGGTGGTCAGGGAAACTTCGGGCAGTACTTC.

Notes on this clonotype: Relative to the germline gene, one junction end is altered; a read error may explain this. This chain uses TRBV5-1 with TRBJ1-5, with a possible D match to TRBD1 (5 bases). Per germline, CDR1 SGHRS and CDR2 YFSETQ. The CDR3 spans 14 residues. Here the CDR3 DNA reads TGCGCCATCAGCTTGGCCGGGGGTACTCAGCCCCAGCATTTT. Amino acids: CAISLAGGTQPQHF.

This clonotype was observed many times. Its ends do not fully match the called genes, so a read error is possible. This sequence joins TRBV6-5 and TRBJ1-2; no reliable D call. This CDR3 spans 13 amino acids. Germline V gives CDR1 MNHEY, CDR2 SVGAGI. The CDR3 nucleotides read TGTGCCAGCAGTAACTCCCCTGTGGGTGGCTACACCTTC. Its translation is CASSNSPVGGYTF.

This clonotype was counted between two and nine times. The rearrangement joins TRBV7-2 to TRBJ2-2; D unresolved. The CDR3 is 14 residues long. The germline V and J ends were trimmed by 5 bases and 2 bases, with 9 bases remaining between them. The germline V gene has CDR1 SGHTA and CDR2 FQGNSA. The DNA for the CDR3 is TGTGCCAGCAGCCCAAGGGATAACACCGGGGAGCTGTTTTTT. It is translated as CASSPRDNTGELFF.

This chain connects TRBV9 to TRBJ2-1; TRBD2 matches 8 bases. Germline CDR1 and CDR2: SGDLS and YYNGEE. This CDR3 contains 20 residues. Trimming at V came to 0 bases and at J to 0 bases, leaving 14 bases not matched to a gene. The CDR3 region is CASSVARGLAGQSSYNEQFF. The CDR3 DNA is TGTGCCAGCAGCGTAGCTCGTGGCCTAGCGGGCCAATCCTCCTACAATGAGCAGTTCTTC.

The chain recombines TRBV5-6 with TRBJ2-1, with D possibly matching TRBD2 (6 bases). This CDR3 contains 16 residues. Looked up from germline, CDR1 is SGHDT and CDR2 is YYEEEE. V was trimmed by 0 bases and J by 2 bases, leaving 12 bases between them. CDR3 protein: CASSLGAGYTYNEQFF. The DNA for the CDR3 is TGTGCCAGCAGCTTGGGGGCGGGGTACACCTACAATGAGCAGTTCTTC. Full variable domain (rest looked up from reference TRBV5-6 and TRBJ2-1): DAGVTQSPTHLIKTRGQQVTLRCSPKSGHDTVSWYQQALGQGPQFIFQYYEEEERQRGNFPDRFSGHQFPNYSSELNVNALLLGDSALYLCASSLGAGYTYNEQFFGPGTRLTVL.

In this sample, this clonotype turned up many times. V and J are TRBV20-1 and TRBJ2-3; D gene ambiguous. Between the trimmed V and J ends, which lost 1 base and 4 bases, there was a span of 9 bases. The CDR3 loop spans 13 amino acids. CDR1 is DFQATT, CDR2 SNEGSKA, per germline (reference sequence). The CDR3 nucleotides are TGCAGTGCTAGAGTCCCTAGTTCAGATACGCAGTATTTT. Encoded protein: CSARVPSSDTQYF.

The V and J genes are TRBV12-3 or TRBV12-4 and TRBJ1-1; D possibly corresponds to TRBD1 (5 bases). V lost 6 bases to trimming and J lost 2 bases, with 13 bases between them. CDR3 length equals 14 residues. This CDR3 is CASRKGTANTEAFF. Written as DNA, the CDR3 is TGTGCCAGCAGGAAGGGGACCGCTAACACTGAAGCTTTCTTT.